This TCR beta chain was observed in a study of blood T cell repertoires in COVID-19. Study at large: Acute and convalescent COVID-19 specimens originated in the United States, Italy and Spain. T cells, B-cell-depleted T cells, or PBMCs provided the cDNA or gDNA that served as material.

About this clone itself: In the same sample, other DNA sequences code for this CDR3.

In the authors' methods: Amplified reference gene primers provided the basis for estimating nucleated cell counts. Clones were read by immunoSEQ multiplex PCR, and TCRdb kept only the in-frame ones, dropping some. The V and J calls and clone size come from that table; D and trimming were worked out from the DNA. The profile shows roughly 260,000 clones, roughly 87% of them singletons. The V and J ends lost 5 bases and 4 bases respectively, with 8 bases between them. The length of the CDR3 is 13 residues. The V and J genes are TRBV12-3 or TRBV12-4 and TRBJ2-2; D call uncertain. The sample was peripheral blood. The source is a woman aged 45-59 years who had recovered from COVID-19. This CDR3 reads CASSLRSTGELFF. The DNA for the CDR3 is TGTGCCAGCAGTCTACGATCCACCGGGGAGCTGTTTTTT.